These T cell receptor beta chains were read from a single sample in a study of blood T cell repertoires in COVID-19. Produced via immunoSEQ multiplex PCR; TCRdb's table is partial and in-frame only. The table includes under 80,000 clones, around 87% detected once. Sequenced sample: peripheral blood. The receptor set was obtained from a man aged 55 to 69 with acute or convalescent COVID-19. Each CDR3 is given with its conserved first and last residue. The D gene is left open where the match is weak. Some rows mark clone size as missing; the rest say once, few, many or name a class of expanded clone.

TGCAGTGCTAGCCGGGGTTATGAGCAGTTCTTC	CSASRGYEQFF	few	TRBV20-1	TRBJ2-1	.
TGTGTCAGCCAAGGAGGTGTTAATGAAAAACTGTTTTTT	CVSQGGVNEKLFF	.	TRBV27	TRBJ1-4	.
TGTGCCAGCAGTGAGTATCAGATCCAGCCCCAGCATTTT	CASSEYQIQPQHF	once	TRBV6-1	TRBJ1-5	.
TGTGCCAGCAGTCGCGGACAAATCCTCCTGCCCTACGAGCAGTACTTC	CASSRGQILLPYEQYF	once	TRBV7-9	TRBJ2-7	.
TGTGCCACCAGCAGAGAACCCAGGGGGCTCGGCACTGAAGCTTTCTTT	CATSREPRGLGTEAFF	.	TRBV15	TRBJ1-1	TRBD1
TGTGCCAGCAGGTCGGGGACAGGTCCAACTAGCACAGATACGCAGTATTTT	CASRSGTGPTSTDTQYF	.	TRBV7-6	TRBJ2-3	TRBD1
TGTGCCTGGAGTGTAGCTGGGACAGGGGGCGATTCACCCCTCCACTTT	CAWSVAGTGGDSPLHF	.	TRBV30	TRBJ1-6	TRBD1
TGTGCCAGCAGTGAACAGGGTTTATATGGCTACACCTTC	CASSEQGLYGYTF	.	TRBV6-1	TRBJ1-2	.
TGTGCCAGCAGCTTACGAGGTCGGGGGGGCGCAACCGGGGAGCTGTTTTTT	CASSLRGRGGATGELFF	once	TRBV7-2	TRBJ2-2	TRBD2
TGTGCCAGCAGTGATTCACAGGGCTCTGGAAACACCATATATTTT	CASSDSQGSGNTIYF	.	TRBV6-1	TRBJ1-3	.